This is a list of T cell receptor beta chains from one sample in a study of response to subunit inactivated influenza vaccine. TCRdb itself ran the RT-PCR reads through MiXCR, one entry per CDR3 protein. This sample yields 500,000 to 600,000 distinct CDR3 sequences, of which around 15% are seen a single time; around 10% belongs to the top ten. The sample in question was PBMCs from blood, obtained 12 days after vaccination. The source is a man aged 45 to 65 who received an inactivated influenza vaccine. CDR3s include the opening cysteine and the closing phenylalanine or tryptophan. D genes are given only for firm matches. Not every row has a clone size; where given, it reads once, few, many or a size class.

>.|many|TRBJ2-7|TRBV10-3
CAISESRYPYEQYF
TGTGCCATCAGTGAGTCGCGGTACCCCTACGAGCAGTACTTC
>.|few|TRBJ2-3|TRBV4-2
CASSQELGGGTDTQYF
TGTGCCAGCAGCCAAGAACTGGGCGGGGGCACAGATACGCAGTATTTT
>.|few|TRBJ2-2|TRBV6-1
CASSLPGTPGELFF
TGTGCCAGCAGTCTTCCAGGGACACCCGGGGAGCTGTTTTTT
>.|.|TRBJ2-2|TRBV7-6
CASSFLFGELFF
TGTGCCAGCAGCTTCTTGTTCGGGGAGCTGTTTTTT
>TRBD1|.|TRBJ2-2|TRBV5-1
CASRERQGRNTGELFF
TGCGCCAGCAGGGAGAGACAGGGGAGGAACACCGGGGAGCTGTTTTTT
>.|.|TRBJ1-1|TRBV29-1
CSVALSSGKSGAFF
TGCAGCGTTGCTTTATCTTCAGGGAAGAGTGGAGCTTTCTTT
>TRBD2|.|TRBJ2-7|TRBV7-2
CASSRERGSYEQYF
TGTGCCAGCAGCCGGGAGCGGGGTTCTTACGAGCAGTACTTC
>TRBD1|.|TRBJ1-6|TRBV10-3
CAISESKRGQTVRSPLHF
TGTGCCATCAGTGAGTCGAAGAGGGGGCAAACCGTTAGGTCACCCCTCCACTTT
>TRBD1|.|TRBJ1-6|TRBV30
CAWSVPATGNSPLHF
TGTGCCTGGAGTGTACCTGCGACAGGGAATTCACCCCTCCACTTT
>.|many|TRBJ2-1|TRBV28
CASSLLYEQFF
TGTGCCAGCAGTCTATTATATGAGCAGTTCTTC
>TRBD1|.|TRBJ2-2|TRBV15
CATSPRQGAGTGELFF
TGTGCCACCAGCCCACGACAGGGGGCTGGCACCGGGGAGCTGTTTTTT
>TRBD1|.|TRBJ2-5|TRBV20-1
CSASTGIETQYF
TGCAGTGCTTCGACAGGGATCGAGACCCAGTACTTC
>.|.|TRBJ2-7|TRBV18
CASSTGSGDEQYF
TGTGCCAGCTCAACAGGATCGGGCGACGAGCAGTACTTC
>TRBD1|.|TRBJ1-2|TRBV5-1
CASSGQGWNGYTF
TGCGCCAGCAGCGGACAGGGGTGGAATGGCTACACCTTC
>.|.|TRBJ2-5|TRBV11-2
CASSHLGLLETQYF
TGTGCCAGCAGCCATCTGGGTCTATTGGAGACCCAGTACTTC
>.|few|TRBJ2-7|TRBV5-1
CASSLGLTETYEQYF
TGCGCCAGCAGCTTGGGATTGACTGAAACCTACGAGCAGTACTTC
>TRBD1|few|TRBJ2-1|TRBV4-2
CASSQGTGSWDEQFF
TGTGCCAGCAGCCAGGGGACAGGGTCTTGGGATGAGCAGTTCTTC
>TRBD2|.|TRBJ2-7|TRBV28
CASSLGGAVSGEQYF
TGTGCCAGCAGTTTGGGAGGGGCGGTCAGTGGCGAGCAGTACTTC
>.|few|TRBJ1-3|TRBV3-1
CASSQDNSGNTIYF
TGTGCCAGCAGCCAAGACAACTCTGGAAACACCATATATTTT
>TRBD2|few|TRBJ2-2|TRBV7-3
CASSRGTSGSVSTGELFF
TGTGCCAGCAGCCGAGGGACTAGCGGGAGTGTAAGCACCGGGGAGCTGTTTTTT
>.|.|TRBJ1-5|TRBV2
CASSETHSNQPQHF
TGTGCCAGCAGTGAGACCCATAGCAATCAGCCCCAGCATTTT
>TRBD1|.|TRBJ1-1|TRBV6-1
CASRPQGMYTEAFF
TGTGCCAGCAGGCCACAGGGGATGTACACTGAAGCTTTCTTT
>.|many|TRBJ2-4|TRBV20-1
CSAIGHQGLVIQYF
TGCAGTGCTATCGGACACCAGGGTTTGGTCATTCAGTACTTC
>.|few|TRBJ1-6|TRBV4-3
CASSQDTSPLHF
TGCGCCAGCAGCCAGGACACTTCACCCCTCCACTTT
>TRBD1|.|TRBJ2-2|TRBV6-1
CASSARTGTGYTGELFF
TGTGCCAGCAGCGCACGAACCGGGACAGGGTACACCGGGGAGCTGTTTTTT
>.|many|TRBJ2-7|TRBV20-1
CSASRYEQYF
TGCAGTGCTAGTCGCTACGAGCAGTACTTC
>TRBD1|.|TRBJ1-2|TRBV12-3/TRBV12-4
CASSNLYTGDGYGYTF
TGTGCCAGCAGCAACCTTTATACAGGGGACGGCTATGGCTACACCTTC
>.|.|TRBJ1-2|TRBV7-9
CASSLVRAQGYTF
TGTGCCAGCAGCTTAGTTCGGGCCCAGGGCTACACCTTC
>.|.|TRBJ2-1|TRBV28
CASSLPDSYNEQFF
TGTGCCAGCAGTTTACCCGACAGCTACAATGAGCAGTTCTTC
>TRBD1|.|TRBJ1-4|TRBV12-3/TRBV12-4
CASSFAGQGGEKLFF
TGTGCCAGCAGTTTCGCGGGACAGGGGGGTGAAAAACTGTTTTTT
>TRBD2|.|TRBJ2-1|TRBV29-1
CSVGLAGPNEQFF
TGCAGCGTAGGACTAGCGGGGCCCAATGAGCAGTTCTTC
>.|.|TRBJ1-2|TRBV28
CAITQDRSYGYTF
TGTGCCATTACCCAGGACCGTTCCTATGGCTACACCTTC
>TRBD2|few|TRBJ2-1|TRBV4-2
CASSQDFGLDAFF
TGTGCCAGCAGCCAAGATTTTGGACTAGACGCGTTCTTC
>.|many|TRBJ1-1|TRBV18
CASSPGGFPEAFF
TGTGCCAGCTCACCGGGGGGTTTCCCTGAAGCTTTCTTT
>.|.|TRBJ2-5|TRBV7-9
CAGQSQETQYF
TGTGCCGGACAGAGCCAAGAGACCCAGTACTTC
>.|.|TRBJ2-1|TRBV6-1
CASSELQLTGNEQFF
TGTGCCAGCAGTGAATTACAGCTTACGGGCAATGAGCAGTTCTTC
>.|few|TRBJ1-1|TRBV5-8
CASSALDRKITEAFF
TGTGCCAGCAGCGCCCTAGACAGGAAGATAACAGAAGCTTTCTTT
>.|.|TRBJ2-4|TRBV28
CASGTRPWPAKNIQYF
TGTGCCAGCGGCACTCGGCCCTGGCCGGCCAAAAACATTCAGTACTTC
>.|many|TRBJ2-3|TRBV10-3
CAIRVGTDTQYF
TGTGCCATCAGGGTCGGCACAGATACGCAGTATTTT
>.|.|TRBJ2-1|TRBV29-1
CSVGWGNEQFF
TGCAGCGTGGGGTGGGGTAATGAGCAGTTCTTC
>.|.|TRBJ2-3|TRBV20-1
CSARDGGRSDTQYF
TGCAGTGCTAGAGACGGGGGAAGGTCAGATACGCAGTATTTT
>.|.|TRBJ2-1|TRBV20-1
CSARPPAGVYNEQFF
TGCAGTGCTAGGCCGCCCGCGGGCGTATACAATGAGCAGTTCTTC
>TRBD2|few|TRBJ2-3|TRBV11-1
CASSPYPGRAGADTQYF
TGTGCCAGCAGCCCCTATCCCGGGAGGGCTGGCGCAGATACGCAGTATTTT
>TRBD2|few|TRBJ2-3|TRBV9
CASSVEGTIISDTQYF
TGTGCCAGCAGCGTAGAGGGGACTATAATTTCAGATACGCAGTATTTT
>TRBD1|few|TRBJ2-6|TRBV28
CASSLPTGAGANVLTF
TGTGCCAGCAGTTTGCCCACAGGGGCCGGGGCCAACGTCCTGACTTTC
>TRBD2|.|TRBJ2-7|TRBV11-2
CASSGLAGRSYEQYF
TGTGCCAGCAGCGGACTAGCGGGAAGGTCCTACGAGCAGTACTTC
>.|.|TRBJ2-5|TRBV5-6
CASIPRGLGETQYF
TGTGCCAGCATCCCCCGCGGGCTGGGGGAGACCCAGTACTTC
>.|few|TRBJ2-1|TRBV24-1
CATSSARDHLYNEQFF
TGTGCCACCAGTTCCGCCCGGGACCATCTCTACAATGAGCAGTTCTTC
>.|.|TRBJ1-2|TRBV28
CASSLGGTGGYGYTF
TGTGCCAGCAGCCTGGGAGGTACGGGGGGCTATGGCTACACCTTC
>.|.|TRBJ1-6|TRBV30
CAWRQDYSPLHF
TGTGCCTGGCGACAGGACTATTCACCCCTCCACTTT
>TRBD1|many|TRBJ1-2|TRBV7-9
CASIGTGGFYGYTF
TGTGCCAGCATCGGGACAGGGGGCTTTTATGGCTACACCTTC
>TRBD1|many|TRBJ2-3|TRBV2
CASSEVGTGAGDTQYF
TGTGCCAGCAGTGAAGTAGGGACAGGGGCTGGAGATACGCAGTATTTT
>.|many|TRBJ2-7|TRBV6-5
CASSYRPRGHTSYEQYF
TGTGCCAGCAGTTACCGACCAAGGGGCCATACTTCCTACGAGCAGTACTTC
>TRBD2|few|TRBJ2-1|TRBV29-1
CSVELADRFF
TGCAGCGTTGAACTAGCGGACCGGTTCTTC
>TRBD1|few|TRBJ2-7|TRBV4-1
CASSQDMGTGSLSYEQYF
TGCGCCAGCAGCCAAGATATGGGGACAGGTTCACTCTCCTACGAGCAGTACTTC